These 6 T cell receptor beta chains were all obtained from the same sample, sequenced in a study of T cells in Graves' hyperthyroidism and ophthalmopathy. Amplification targeted TCR beta CDR3 regions from RNA transcripts. Carried out on the TCR CDR3, a first-round RT-PCR used the HTBI primer set. TCRdb passed the multiplex PCR reads through MiXCR, listing each CDR3 protein once. The sample records over 300,000 distinct CDR3 sequences, roughly 13% being singletons. The source material was blood. The receptors were gathered from a woman aged 55-69 years with Graves' hyperthyroidism.

As concerns this clonotype: A single base separates this from a much larger clone, so it may be a read error. The rearrangement links TRBV7-2 to TRBJ2-1; 12 positions agree with TRBD2. The J segment lost 12 bases and the V segment lost 5 bases, leaving 17 bases of the junction unmatched. This CDR3 region has 17 residues. In germline, CDR1 is SGHTA, CDR2 FQGNSA. The CDR3 is CASSPRTSGTGLIVQFF. CDR3 nucleotides: TGTGCCAGCAGCCCGCGGACTAGCGGGACAGGCTTGATTGTGCAGTTCTTC. Using reference TRBV7-2 and TRBJ2-1 for the parts outside the CDR3, the full variable domain is GAGVSQSPSNKVTEKGKDVELRCDPISGHTALYWYRQSLGQGLEFLIYFQGNSAPDKSGLPSDRFSAERTGGSVSTLTIQRTQQEDSAVYLCASSPRTSGTGLIVQFFGPGTRLTVL.

This clonotype was detected many times. This chain links TRBV20-1 with TRBJ2-3; D uncertain. Germline V CDR1 and CDR2: DFQATT, SNEGSKA (reference sequence). V gave up 3 bases and J gave up 8 bases, with 15 bases separating them. CDR3 length equals 13 residues. The CDR3 DNA reads TGCAGTGCTAGGGACGGATTGTCCCCTACGCAGTATTTT. It encodes CSARDGLSPTQYF.

This rearrangement joins TRBV11-3 to TRBJ1-6; D not certain. V was pared by 3 bases and J by 8 bases, with 11 bases between. Germline CDR1 reads SGHNT; CDR2 reads YENEEA. The CDR3 is 14 amino acids. The CDR3 region has the DNA TGTGCCAGCAGCTTGGAGCTCCTAGATTCACCCCTCCACTTT. Its translation: CASSLELLDSPLHF.

The chain is built from TRBV19 and TRBJ2-1, with 8 bases that match TRBD2. The CDR3 spans 16 residues. Germline CDR1 reads LNHDA; CDR2 reads SQIVND (reference sequence). V gave up 6 bases and J gave up 0 bases; unmatched junction bases: 7. The CDR3 sequence is CASRAFSGSSYNEQFF. CDR3 nucleotide sequence: TGTGCCAGTAGGGCCTTCAGCGGGAGCTCCTACAATGAGCAGTTCTTC. The full variable domain, rest sourced from reference TRBV19 and TRBJ2-1, is DGGITQSPKYLFRKEGQNVTLSCEQNLNHDAMYWYRQDPGQGLRLIYYSQIVNDFQKGDIAEGYSVSREKKESFPLTVTSAQKNPTAFYLCASRAFSGSSYNEQFFGPGTRLTVL.

This clonotype was counted at least ten times. This chain joins TRBV9 and TRBJ2-7; no reliable D call. V lost 0 bases to trimming and J lost 9 bases, with 22 bases between them. This CDR3 spans 16 amino acids. From germline, CDR1 is SGDLS and CDR2 YYNGEE. CDR3: CASSVVLRMAINAQYF. For the CDR3, the DNA is TGTGCCAGCAGCGTAGTGTTACGGATGGCTATTAACGCGCAGTACTTC.

This clonotype appeared many times. The V call is TRBV20-1, the J call TRBJ2-7; 11 bases align to TRBD2. The CDR3 runs 17 residues. Germline V CDR1 and CDR2: DFQATT, SNEGSKA (reference sequence). After removal of 6 bases from V and 3 bases from J, the junction contained 16 bases not matched to a gene. CDR3 region: CSAYVTGLAGGRYEQYF. CDR3 coding DNA: TGCAGTGCCTATGTTACAGGGCTAGCGGGAGGTCGCTACGAGCAGTACTTC.